The 19 T cell receptor beta chains reported below all come from one sample, sequenced in a study of blood T cell repertoires in COVID-19. Repertoires were generated with immunoSEQ multiplex PCR, while TCRdb's copy carries only in-frame clones and drops some. The sample holds around 310,000 clones, 88% seen once. Sequencing input: peripheral blood. Every receptor here comes from a woman between 45 and 60 years old with active or convalescent COVID-19.

The chain employs TRBV3-1 (or the pseudogene TRBV3-2) and TRBJ1-1; 8 nucleotides line up with TRBD1. The length of the CDR3 is 14 residues. Per the germline V gene, CDR1 is LGHDT and CDR2 is YNNKEL (reference sequence). After removal of 4 bases from V and 4 bases from J, the junction contained 5 bases not matched to a gene. CDR3 nucleotide sequence: TGTGCCAGCAGCCTTCTAGGACAGGGCACTGAAGCTTTCTTT. Amino acids: CASSLLGQGTEAFF.

V and J are TRBV27 and TRBJ2-1; no firm D call. From germline, CDR1 is MNHEY and CDR2 SMNVEV (reference sequence). The CDR3 contains 11 residues. V was clipped by 6 bases and J by 10 bases, with 10 bases between them. The CDR3 region is CASSRAREQFF. The DNA of the CDR3 is TGTGCCAGCAGCCGAGCTAGAGAGCAGTTCTTC.

The chain couples TRBV30 to TRBJ2-7, with 11 positions matching TRBD2. The CDR3 sequence is 13 residues long. Germline trimming cut 3 bases from V and 5 bases from J; bases unmatched to any gene: 3. CDR1 is GTSNPN and CDR2 is SVGIG in the germline V gene (reference sequence). The CDR3 protein is CAWRLAGVNEQYF. CDR3 DNA: TGTGCCTGGAGACTAGCGGGAGTCAACGAGCAGTACTTC.

The chain joins TRBV7-9 to TRBJ2-5, with 7 bases fitting TRBD2. The CDR3 has 15 residues. From germline, CDR1 is SEHNR and CDR2 FQNEAQ (reference sequence). Trimming removed 2 bases from V and 5 bases from J; junction bases left unmatched: 8. The DNA of the CDR3 is TGTGCCAGCAGCTTACCCCTAGGGAGGGTGGAGACCCAGTACTTC. Its translation: CASSLPLGRVETQYF.

The chain uses TRBV4-3 and TRBJ2-7; 7 bases match TRBD1. The germline V gene has CDR1 LGHNA and CDR2 YSLEER. With V trimmed by 0 bases and J by 2 bases, 10 bases remained unmatched. This CDR3 is built from 17 residues. For the CDR3, the DNA is TGCGCCAGCAGCCAAGATAGGCAGGGGGAGTCCCCCTACGAGCAGTACTTC. It is translated as CASSQDRQGESPYEQYF.

This chain joins TRBV30 and TRBJ1-2, with no clear D. Germline V gene lookup returns CDR1 GTSNPN and CDR2 SVGIG (reference sequence). The germline V and J ends were trimmed by 8 bases and 3 bases, with 10 bases remaining between them. The length of the CDR3 is 11 residues. In DNA form, the CDR3 reads TGTGCCATCAGTAAATACTATGGCTACACCTTC. Translated: CAISKYYGYTF.

The chain carries TRBV27 and TRBJ2-3; 8 nucleotides agree with TRBD2. Germline-derived CDR1 and CDR2 are MNHEY and SMNVEV (reference sequence). CDR3 length: 15 amino acids. J gave up 1 base and V 5 bases, and 5 bases lay outside the gene matches. The CDR3 protein is CASSPPTSGTDTQYF. The DNA for the CDR3 is TGTGCCAGCAGTCCACCGACTAGCGGCACAGATACGCAGTATTTT.

This clone is a singleton in its sample. This rearrangement joins TRBV2 to TRBJ1-1; 9 bases are a match to TRBD1. Looked up from germline, CDR1 is SNHLY and CDR2 is FYNNEI. CDR3 length: 13 amino acids. Unmatched junction bases numbered 3, after V lost 6 bases and J lost 4 bases. CDR3 sequence reads: CASRGQGGTEAFF. For the CDR3, the DNA is TGTGCCAGCAGGGGACAGGGAGGCACTGAAGCTTTCTTT.

The chain uses TRBV30 and TRBJ1-5; TRBD1 matches 7 bases. Per germline, CDR1 GTSNPN and CDR2 SVGIG (reference sequence). The CDR3 is 14 residues long. With 2 bases clipped from V and 4 bases from J, the junction kept 5 bases outside the gene matches. The CDR3 sequence: CAWSLGQQNQPQHF. As DNA, the CDR3 is TGTGCCTGGAGTTTGGGACAGCAGAATCAGCCCCAGCATTTT.

A remark on this clone: Relative to the germline gene, one junction end is altered; a read error may explain this. V is TRBV7-7 and J is TRBJ2-5; TRBD2 is a possible D gene (5 bases). The CDR3 totals 15 residues. Germline CDR1 reads SSHAT; CDR2 reads FNYEAQ (reference sequence). The CDR3 reads CASSFRPGIQETQYF. The CDR3 DNA is TGTGCTAGCAGCTTCCGCCCGGGGATACAAGAGACCCAGTACTTC.

The chain joins TRBV27 to TRBJ1-4, with 9 bases matching TRBD1. CDR1 MNHEY and CDR2 SMNVEV come from the germline V gene (reference sequence). This CDR3 has 15 residues. Trimming took 5 bases from V and 7 from J; bases not matched to a gene: 8. The CDR3 DNA follows: TGTGCCAGCAGTAAAAGGGACAGGGAGGGTGAAAAACTGTTTTTT. Amino acid sequence: CASSKRDREGEKLFF.

V and J are TRBV18 and TRBJ2-3, with 7 nucleotides matching TRBD2. V trimming: 4 bases; J trimming: 1 base; junction bases outside the gene matches: 5. This CDR3 spans 15 amino acids. From germline, CDR1 is KGHSH and CDR2 LQKENI. The CDR3 sequence: CASSRAGGGTDTQYF. CDR3 in DNA: TGTGCCAGCTCACGGGCTGGGGGGGGCACAGATACGCAGTATTTT.

This clone was seen just once. The chain combines TRBV27 with TRBJ2-3; 8 bases are a match to TRBD2. Losses at the gene ends were 0 bases for V and 1 base for J; bases not matched to a gene: 12. The CDR3 has 19 amino acids. Germline CDR1 reads MNHEY; CDR2 reads SMNVEV (reference sequence). CDR3 amino acids: CASSLSRTRSGRGTDTQYF. The DNA of the CDR3 is TGTGCCAGCAGTTTATCTAGAACACGAAGCGGGAGAGGCACAGATACGCAGTATTTT.

This clone was seen only once. The CDR3 sequence: CASSPYPTDTQYF. In DNA, the CDR3 is TGTGCCAGCAGTCCTTATCCCACAGATACGCAGTATTTT. The rearrangement links TRBV12-3 or TRBV12-4 to TRBJ2-3, with unresolved D. V lost 5 bases and J lost 2, with 8 bases in between. The CDR3 consists of 13 residues.

The rearrangement joins TRBV4-3 to TRBJ1-2; 8 bases match TRBD1. The CDR3 loop spans 14 amino acids. Germline V gives CDR1 LGHNA, CDR2 YSLEER. Trimming cost V 0 bases and J 5 bases; bases outside gene matches: 2. CDR3 protein: CASSQDRDRYGYTF. CDR3 DNA: TGCGCCAGCAGCCAAGATAGGGACAGGTATGGCTACACCTTC.

This clone appeared once. The J gene is TRBJ1-5, the V gene TRBV27, with 10 positions matching TRBD1. There are 15 residues in the CDR3. Germline V gives CDR1 MNHEY, CDR2 SMNVEV (reference sequence). J lost 6 bases, V lost 4 bases, and 6 bases had no gene match. As DNA, the CDR3 is TGTGCCAGCAGTTCCGGGACAGGGGCCGGTCAGCCCCAGCATTTT. This sequence encodes CASSSGTGAGQPQHF.

This chain uses TRBV6-2 or TRBV6-3 with TRBJ2-7; weak D call: TRBD2 (6 bases). The CDR3 loop spans 15 amino acids. The germline V gene has CDR1 MNHEY and CDR2 SVGEGT. Trimming removed 2 bases at V and 7 bases at J, with 18 bases between. The CDR3: CASSYLWRASWEQYF. As DNA, the CDR3 is TGTGCCAGCAGTTACCTTTGGAGGGCAAGCTGGGAGCAGTACTTC.

The chain has TRBV2 and TRBJ2-7, with 7 bases identical to TRBD1. Trimming at V came to 5 bases and at J to 4 bases, leaving 5 bases not matched to a gene. CDR1 and CDR2 from the germline V gene are SNHLY and FYNNEI. The CDR3 is 13 residues long. CDR3 in DNA: TGTGCCAGCAGTTTTATACAGGGGTACGAGCAGTACTTC. This encodes CASSFIQGYEQYF.

As to this clone: This sample includes further DNA sequences coding for the same CDR3. The gene calls are TRBV27 and TRBJ2-3; D not resolved. The CDR3 runs to 14 residues. Germline CDR1 is MNHEY and CDR2 is SMNVEV (reference sequence). V was trimmed by 3 bases and J by 0 bases, leaving 7 bases between them. The CDR3 DNA reads TGTGCCAGCAGTTTGGGCCCAAGCACAGATACGCAGTATTTT. Residues: CASSLGPSTDTQYF.